The clone carrying this T cell receptor beta chain was counted at least ten times. Its specificity is unknown. This specimen comes from a study of response to subunit inactivated influenza vaccine. MiXCR was run by TCRdb on the RT-PCR reads, yielding one entry per CDR3 protein. The top ten clones hold 10% to 15% of a sample with 560,000 or so distinct CDR3 sequences, 6% to 9% of them seen once. From germline, CDR1 is DFQATT and CDR2 SNEGSKA (reference sequence). CDR3 size: 13 residues. Trimming took 6 bases from V and 4 from J; bases not matched to a gene: 6. Study-level results: Authors proposed each seasonal influenza vaccination draws in few new T cells.

The specimen comprised PBMCs from blood, sampled about 24 months after vaccination. This chain uses TRBV20-1 with TRBJ2-7; TRBD1 matches at 10 bases. This TCR was sampled from a man aged 50-75 years who received an inactivated influenza vaccine. CDR3 bases: TGCAGTGCCCCGACAGGGGGCAAATACGAGCAGTACTTC. Translating it yields CSAPTGGKYEQYF.